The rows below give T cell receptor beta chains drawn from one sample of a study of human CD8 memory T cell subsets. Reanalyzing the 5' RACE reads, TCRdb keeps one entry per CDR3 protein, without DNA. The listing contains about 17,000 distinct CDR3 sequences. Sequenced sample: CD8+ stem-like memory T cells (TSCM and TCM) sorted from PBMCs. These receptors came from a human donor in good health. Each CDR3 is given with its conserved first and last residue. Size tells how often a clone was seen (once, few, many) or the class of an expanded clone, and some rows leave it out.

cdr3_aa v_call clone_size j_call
CASSLGQGGDTQYF TRBV7-6 NA TRBJ2-3
CATDVGGGDTQYF TRBV24-1 NA TRBJ2-3
CASSTTKRETQYF TRBV6-5 NA TRBJ2-5
CASSQDGQVNLWGYTF TRBV14 NA TRBJ1-2
CASSWVVEQFF TRBV28 NA TRBJ2-1
CASSLTTGGHADTQYF TRBV7-9 NA TRBJ2-3
CSARDFRGPSYEQYF TRBV20-1 NA TRBJ2-7
CASSLLGLADRADEQFF TRBV28 NA TRBJ2-1
CASSYGGTEAFF TRBV6-2/TRBV6-3 medium-sized TRBJ1-1
CASSFSAGGDNEQFF TRBV7-9 NA TRBJ2-1
CSVCGLAGDVLSYEQYF TRBV29-1 NA TRBJ2-7
CSVPDRVANYGYTF TRBV29-1 medium-sized TRBJ1-2
CATSDRYTDSLNYNEQFF TRBV24-1 NA TRBJ2-1
CASSYQGQGADEQFF TRBV5-1 NA TRBJ2-1
CLGRPMNTEAFF TRBV6-5 NA TRBJ1-1
CASSPYGGSPSYNEQFF TRBV7-9 NA TRBJ2-1
CASSQDSGPASEQYF TRBV4-3 NA TRBJ2-7
CASSQDGQTNSPLHF TRBV4-2 NA TRBJ1-6
CASSPAGTGGSEQYF TRBV9 NA TRBJ2-7
CSARDHEREEDTQYF TRBV20-1 NA TRBJ2-3
CASSFASGSYEQYF TRBV27 NA TRBJ2-7
CASTEPGYEQYF TRBV6-1 NA TRBJ2-7